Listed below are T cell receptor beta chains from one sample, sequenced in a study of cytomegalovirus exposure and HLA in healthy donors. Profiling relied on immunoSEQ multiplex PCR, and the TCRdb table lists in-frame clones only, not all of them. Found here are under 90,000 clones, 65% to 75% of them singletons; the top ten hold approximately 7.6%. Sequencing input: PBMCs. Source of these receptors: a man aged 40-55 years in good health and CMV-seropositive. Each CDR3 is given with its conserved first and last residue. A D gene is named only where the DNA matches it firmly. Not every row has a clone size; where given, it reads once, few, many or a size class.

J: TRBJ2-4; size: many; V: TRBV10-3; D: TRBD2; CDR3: CAISEVRTSSVQYF; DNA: TGTGCCATCAGTGAGGTCCGGACTAGCTCTGTTCAGTACTTC
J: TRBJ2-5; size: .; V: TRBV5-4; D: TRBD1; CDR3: CASSRQGALETQYF; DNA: TGTGCCAGCAGCAGACAGGGGGCTCTGGAGACCCAGTACTTC
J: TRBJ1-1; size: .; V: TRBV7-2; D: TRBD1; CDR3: CASSLVGTAEAFF; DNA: TGTGCCAGCAGCTTAGTGGGGACAGCTGAAGCTTTCTTT
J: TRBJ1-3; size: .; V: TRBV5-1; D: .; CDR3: CASSLGTNSGNTIYF; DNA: TGCGCCAGCAGCTTGGGGACAAACTCTGGAAACACCATATATTTT
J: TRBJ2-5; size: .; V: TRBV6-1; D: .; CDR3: CASSVAGEGTQYF; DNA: TGTGCCAGCAGTGTGGCAGGGGAAGGGACCCAGTACTTC
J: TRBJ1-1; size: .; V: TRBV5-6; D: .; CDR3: CASSLGRTTEAFF; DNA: TGTGCCAGCAGCTTGGGCAGAACCACTGAAGCTTTCTTT
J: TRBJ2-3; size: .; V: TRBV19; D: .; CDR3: CASSTSRMADTQYF; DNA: TGTGCCAGTAGTACATCCAGGATGGCAGATACGCAGTATTTT
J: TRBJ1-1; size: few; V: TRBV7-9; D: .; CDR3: CASTPQGRGYTEAFF; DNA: TGTGCCAGCACCCCTCAGGGGCGAGGATACACTGAAGCTTTCTTT
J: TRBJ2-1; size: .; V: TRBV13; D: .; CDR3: CASSLEHTNEQFF; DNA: TGTGCCAGCAGCTTAGAACACACCAATGAGCAGTTCTTC
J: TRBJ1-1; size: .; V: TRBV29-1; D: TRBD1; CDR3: CSGTGGPGPEAFF; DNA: TGCAGCGGGACAGGGGGCCCGGGGCCTGAAGCTTTCTTT
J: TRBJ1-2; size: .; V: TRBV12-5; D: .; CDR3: CASGLADRTPYGYTF; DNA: TGTGCTAGTGGTTTGGCTGACAGGACCCCCTATGGCTACACCTTC
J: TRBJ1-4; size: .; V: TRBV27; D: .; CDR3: CASSLSQGFTNEKLFF; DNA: TGTGCCAGCAGTTTATCTCAGGGATTCACTAATGAAAAACTGTTTTTT
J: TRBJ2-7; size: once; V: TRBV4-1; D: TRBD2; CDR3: CASSQEIGTSGPGEQYF; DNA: TGCGCCAGCAGCCAGGAGATAGGGACTAGCGGGCCAGGCGAGCAGTACTTC
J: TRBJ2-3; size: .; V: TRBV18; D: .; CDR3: CASSPRQGSTDTQYF; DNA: TGTGCCAGCTCACCACGGCAGGGTAGCACAGATACGCAGTATTTT
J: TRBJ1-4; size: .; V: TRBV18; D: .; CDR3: CASSPRTGGGEKLFF; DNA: TGTGCCAGCTCACCACGGACGGGGGGCGGTGAAAAACTGTTTTTT
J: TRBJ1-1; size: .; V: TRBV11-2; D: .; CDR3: CASSNRGEAFF; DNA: TGTGCCAGCAGCAACCGGGGTGAAGCTTTCTTT
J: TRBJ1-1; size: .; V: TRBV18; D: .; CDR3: CASRRQENTEAFF; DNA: TGTGCCAGCAGAAGACAGGAGAACACTGAAGCTTTCTTT
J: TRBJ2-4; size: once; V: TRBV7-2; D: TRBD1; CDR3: CASSLGQGDIQYF; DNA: TGTGCCAGCAGCTTAGGACAGGGAGACATTCAGTACTTC
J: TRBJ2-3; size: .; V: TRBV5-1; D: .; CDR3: CASSLDYWDTQYF; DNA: TGCGCCAGCAGCTTGGATTACTGGGATACGCAGTATTTT
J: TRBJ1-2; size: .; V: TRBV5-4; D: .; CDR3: CASSLAGQSVGYTF; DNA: TGTGCCAGCAGCTTGGCCGGACAGTCCGTAGGCTACACCTTC
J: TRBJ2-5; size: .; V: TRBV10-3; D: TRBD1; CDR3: CAISDLGQGRETQYF; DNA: TGTGCCATCAGTGATTTGGGACAGGGCAGGGAGACCCAGTACTTC
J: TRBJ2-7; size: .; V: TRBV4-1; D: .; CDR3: CASSPDPNGGQSYEQYF; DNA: TGCGCCAGCAGCCCCGACCCGAACGGAGGACAGTCCTACGAGCAGTACTTC
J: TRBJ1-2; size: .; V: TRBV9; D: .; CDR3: CASSVDTGLNYGYTF; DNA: TGTGCCAGCAGCGTAGACACAGGGCTTAACTATGGCTACACCTTC
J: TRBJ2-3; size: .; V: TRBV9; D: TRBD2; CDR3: CASSVRREGLADTQYF; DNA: TGTGCCAGCAGCGTAAGGCGGGAGGGCCTAGCAGATACGCAGTATTTT
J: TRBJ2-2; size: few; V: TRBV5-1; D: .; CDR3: CASSLSVVDTGELFF; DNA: TGCGCCAGCAGCTTGTCTGTGGTAGACACCGGGGAGCTGTTTTTT
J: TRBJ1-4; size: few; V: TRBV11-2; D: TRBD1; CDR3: CASNLEGAHNEKLFF; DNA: TGTGCCAGCAACCTAGAGGGGGCCCATAATGAAAAACTGTTTTTT
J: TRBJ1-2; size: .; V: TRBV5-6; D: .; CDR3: CASSLSRVDYTF; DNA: TGTGCCAGCAGCTTGAGCCGGGTCGACTACACCTTC
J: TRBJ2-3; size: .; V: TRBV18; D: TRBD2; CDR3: CASSPLAGGYTDTQYF; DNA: TGTGCCAGCTCACCCCTAGCGGGGGGATACACAGATACGCAGTATTTT
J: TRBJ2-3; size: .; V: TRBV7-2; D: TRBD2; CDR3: CASRLSGGARDTQYF; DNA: TGTGCCAGCAGACTCAGCGGGGGGGCAAGAGATACGCAGTATTTT
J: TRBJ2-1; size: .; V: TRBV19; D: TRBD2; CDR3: CASSIGGRANEQFF; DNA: TGTGCCAGTAGTATAGGCGGGAGAGCAAATGAGCAGTTCTTC
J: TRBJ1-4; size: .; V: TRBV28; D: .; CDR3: CASSPTGDFDEKLFF; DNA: TGTGCCAGCAGTCCAACGGGGGATTTCGATGAAAAACTGTTTTTT
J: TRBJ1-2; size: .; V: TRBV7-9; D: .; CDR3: CASSFTGSYGYTF; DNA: TGTGCCAGCAGCTTTACAGGGAGCTATGGCTACACCTTC
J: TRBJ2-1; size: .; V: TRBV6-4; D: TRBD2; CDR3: CASSDSGSGRAASPNEQFF; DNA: TGTGCCAGCAGTGACTCAGGTAGCGGGAGGGCCGCGTCGCCCAATGAGCAGTTCTTC
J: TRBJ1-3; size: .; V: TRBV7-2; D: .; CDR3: CASSLVGGGNTIYF; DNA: TGTGCCAGCAGCTTAGTTGGGGGCGGAAACACCATATATTTT
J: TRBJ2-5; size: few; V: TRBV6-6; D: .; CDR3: CASTGLSLQETQYF; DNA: TGTGCCAGCACAGGGCTCTCGCTCCAAGAGACCCAGTACTTC
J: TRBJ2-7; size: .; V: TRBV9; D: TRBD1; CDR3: CASSRQGQLDYEQYF; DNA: TGTGCCAGCAGCAGACAGGGACAGCTGGACTACGAGCAGTACTTC
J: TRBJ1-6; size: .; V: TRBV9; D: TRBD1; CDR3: CASSADRAYNSPLHF; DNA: TGTGCCAGCAGCGCTGACAGGGCCTATAATTCACCCCTCCACTTT
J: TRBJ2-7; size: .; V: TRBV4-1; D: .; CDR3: CASSQALQAVVEPYEQYF; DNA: TGCGCCAGCAGCCAAGCTCTTCAGGCTGTGGTCGAACCTTACGAGCAGTACTTC
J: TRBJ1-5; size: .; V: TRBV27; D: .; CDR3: CASSYTGRNQPQHF; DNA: TGTGCCAGCAGTTATACAGGGAGAAATCAGCCCCAGCATTTT
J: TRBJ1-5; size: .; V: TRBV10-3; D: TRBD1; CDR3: CAISIDRDNQPQHF; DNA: TGTGCCATCAGTATTGACAGGGACAATCAGCCCCAGCATTTT